Shown below are 28 T cell receptor beta chains from a single sample sequenced in a study of blood T cell repertoires in COVID-19. Sequencing was performed with immunoSEQ multiplex PCR; in TCRdb, only in-frame clones are kept and a portion is missing. The sample contains 200,000 to 250,000 clones, around 80% of which appear only once. What was sequenced was PBMCs or T cells enriched from blood (not recorded which). Receptors originate from a man in his thirties or forties with acute COVID-19.

The chain employs TRBV9 and TRBJ2-7; D call uncertain. V gave up 0 bases and J gave up 7 bases, with 11 bases separating them. The germline gives CDR1 SGDLS, CDR2 YYNGEE. The length of the CDR3 is 13 residues. The chain's CDR3 is CASSVEGWREQYF. CDR3 DNA sequence: TGTGCCAGCAGCGTAGAAGGTTGGCGGGAGCAGTACTTC.

The genes are TRBV9 and TRBJ1-2, with 7 bases fitting TRBD1. This CDR3 has 18 residues. Trimming removed 0 bases from V and 0 bases from J; junction bases left unmatched: 11. CDR1 is SGDLS and CDR2 is YYNGEE in the germline V gene. The CDR3 DNA is TGTGCCAGCAGCGTAGCGATCCGGACAGGCAGTCCTAACTATGGCTACACCTTC. This gives the protein CASSVAIRTGSPNYGYTF.

This rearrangement joins TRBV3-1 (or the pseudogene TRBV3-2) to TRBJ2-7; 7 nucleotides agree with TRBD2. The CDR3 is made up of 14 amino acids. V was pared by 1 base and J by 2 bases, with 2 bases of the junction left unmatched. From germline, CDR1 is LGHDT and CDR2 YNNKEL (reference sequence). The CDR3 loop is CASSQGGSPYEQYF. CDR3 nucleotides: TGTGCCAGCAGCCAAGGCGGGAGCCCCTACGAGCAGTACTTC.

The gene calls are TRBV11-3 and TRBJ2-1; 10 nucleotides agree with TRBD2. Germline V gives CDR1 SGHNT, CDR2 YENEEA. The CDR3 covers 14 residues. Trimming cost V 5 bases and J 7 bases; bases outside gene matches: 5. For the CDR3, the DNA is TGTGCCAGCAGCCCCGGGACTAGCGCGAATGAGCAGTTCTTC. It encodes CASSPGTSANEQFF.

The chain is built from TRBV28 and TRBJ2-7, with D hard to call. Germline CDR1 is MDHEN and CDR2 is SYDVKM. V dropped 1 base and J dropped 5 bases, with 6 bases sitting between them. The CDR3 extends over 12 amino acids. CDR3 in amino acids: CASSLLVNEQYF. The CDR3 coding sequence is TGTGCCAGCAGTTTATTAGTGAACGAGCAGTACTTC.

This chain uses TRBV12-3 or TRBV12-4 with TRBJ1-2; no clear D gene. The CDR3 totals 13 residues. V lost 6 bases, J lost 6 bases, and 14 bases lay in between. The CDR3 loop reads CASRGGGYNGYTF. The DNA for the CDR3 is TGTGCCAGCAGGGGCGGAGGGTATAATGGCTACACCTTC.

The CDR3 sequence is CASSYGGRPYEQYF. CDR3 in DNA: TGTGCCAGCAGTTACGGGGGGAGGCCCTACGAGCAGTACTTC. The chain combines TRBV6-5 with TRBJ2-7; a weak D match, TRBD2 (6 bases). Between the trimmed V and J ends, which lost 2 bases and 2 bases, there was a span of 10 bases. This CDR3 is built from 14 residues. Per germline, CDR1 MNHEY and CDR2 SVGAGI.

The chain is built from TRBV25-1 and TRBJ1-2; D unclear. The CDR3 length is 12 residues. The V gene lost 6 bases and the J gene lost 5 bases, with 10 bases spanning the gap. CDR1 MGHDK and CDR2 SYGVNS come from the germline V gene. CDR3 loop: CASSRDTYGYTF. CDR3 coding DNA: TGTGCCAGCAGCCGGGATACTTATGGCTACACCTTC.

The rearrangement links TRBV7-9 to TRBJ2-1; TRBD1 is a possible D gene (6 bases). This CDR3 has 16 residues. Trimming removed 6 bases at V and 1 base at J, with 16 bases between. The germline V gene has CDR1 SEHNR and CDR2 FQNEAQ (reference sequence). CDR3: CASRYSGVTSYNEQFF. The CDR3 coding sequence is TGTGCCAGCAGGTATTCAGGGGTAACGTCCTACAATGAGCAGTTCTTC.

Remarks on this clone: The DNA is left out, because the CDR3 cannot be placed on it with certainty; the CDR3 is given as TCRdb lists it. V is TRBV5-1 and J is TRBJ2-1; the table's D call of TRBD2 was not tested on the DNA. CDR1 SGHRS and CDR2 YFSETQ come from the germline V gene. The CDR3 is 14 amino acids in total, end residues counted. CDR3 residues: CASSRSFGEGEQFF.

The J gene is TRBJ2-7, the V gene TRBV14; the D gene is possibly TRBD1 (5 bases). Germline V gives CDR1 SGHDN, CDR2 FVKESK. The CDR3 has 14 residues. V dropped 0 bases and J dropped 4 bases, with 10 bases sitting between them. DNA of the CDR3: TGTGCCAGCAGCCAAGAATGGCAGGGATACGAGCAGTACTTC. It codes for CASSQEWQGYEQYF.

V usage is TRBV25-1 and J usage is TRBJ1-6; D is ambiguous. Trimming took 6 bases from V and 10 from J, leaving 25 bases between them. CDR1 is MGHDK and CDR2 is SYGVNS in the germline V gene. CDR3 length equals 17 residues. The CDR3 region is CASSPQFGTTSTSPLHF. The CDR3 DNA reads TGTGCCAGCAGCCCACAGTTCGGAACCACCAGCACATCACCCCTCCACTTT.

The chain links TRBV7-6 to TRBJ2-5; D not certain. Germline lookup yields CDR1 SGHVS and CDR2 FNYEAQ. This CDR3 has 13 residues. Deletions cut 1 base from V and 5 bases from J, with 8 bases between. CDR3 coding DNA: TGTGCCAGCAGCTTAGTCCCCAGGGAGACCCAGTACTTC. Amino acid sequence: CASSLVPRETQYF.

The genes are TRBV6-2 or TRBV6-3 and TRBJ2-7, with a weak D call TRBD1 (5 bases). Trimming shortened V by 2 bases and J by 3 bases, and 20 bases separated the two germline ends. CDR3 length equals 17 residues. In germline, CDR1 is MNHEY, CDR2 SVGEGT. As DNA, the CDR3 is TGTGCCAGCAGTTACGTACAGGTCGCGACCCCATACTACGAGCAGTACTTC. It encodes CASSYVQVATPYYEQYF.

This clone occurred once. V usage is TRBV6-5 and J usage is TRBJ1-2; D is perhaps TRBD1 (5 bases). Germline-derived CDR1 and CDR2 are MNHEY and SVGAGI. Trimming took off 8 bases at V and 13 bases at J, with 26 bases between the two ends. This CDR3 is built from 14 residues. CDR3 sequence: CASFAGTGTSGGTF. CDR3 nucleotide sequence: TGTGCCAGCTTCGCGGGGACGGGGACCTCTGGAGGCACCTTC.

Turning to this clone: This sample also contains other DNA sequences that code for the same CDR3. The chain is built from TRBV19 and TRBJ1-2, with TRBD1 matching 7 bases. The ends lost 2 bases at V and 2 bases at J; junction bases unmatched: 2. The CDR3 covers 14 residues. Germline values: CDR1 LNHDA, CDR2 SQIVND (reference sequence). The CDR3 sequence is CASSISGGNYGYTF. For the CDR3, the DNA is TGTGCCAGTAGTATATCAGGGGGGAACTATGGCTACACCTTC.

The rearrangement uses TRBV10-3 and TRBJ1-1; weak D call: TRBD1 (5 bases). V lost 6 bases, J lost 1 base, and 15 bases lay in between. Looked up from germline, CDR1 is ENHRY and CDR2 is SYGVKD. The CDR3 is 15 residues long. The DNA for the CDR3 is TGTGCCATCAGGTATGACACAGGACCGAACACTGAAGCTTTCTTT. Its protein product is CAIRYDTGPNTEAFF.

This clone was picked up one time. This chain joins TRBV11-2 and TRBJ1-1; 7 bases line up with TRBD1. CDR3 size: 15 residues. Germline-derived CDR1 and CDR2 are SGHAT and FQNNGV. The V gene end was trimmed by 5 bases and the J gene end by 0 bases; junction bases not matched to a gene: 6. The CDR3 sequence is CASSPGQFLNTEAFF. DNA for the CDR3: TGTGCCAGCAGCCCGGGACAGTTCTTGAACACTGAAGCTTTCTTT.

This clone was seen only once. V and J are TRBV11-2 and TRBJ1-2; tentative D call: TRBD1 (6 bases). The V end was cut by 5 bases, the J end by 7 bases, with 17 bases between. The CDR3 covers 14 residues. Germline CDR1 and CDR2: SGHAT and FQNNGV. This CDR3 is CASSAAQGWGGYTF. The CDR3 DNA sequence: TGTGCCAGCAGCGCGGCCCAGGGGTGGGGTGGCTACACCTTC.

This clone was recorded at least ten times. This sequence joins TRBV10-3 and TRBJ2-7, with TRBD1 matching over 7 bases. The CDR3 covers 14 residues. V was pared by 4 bases and J by 4 bases, with 7 bases of the junction left unmatched. Germline CDR1 and CDR2: ENHRY and SYGVKD. CDR3 in amino acids: CAISARTGSYEQYF. The DNA for the CDR3 is TGTGCCATCAGTGCGCGGACAGGCTCTTACGAGCAGTACTTC.

The chain joins TRBV4-1 to TRBJ2-3, with a possible D match to TRBD2 (6 bases). Germline loops: CDR1 MGHRA, CDR2 YSYEKL. V was trimmed by 0 bases and J by 3 bases, leaving 13 bases between them. The CDR3 is 16 residues long. CDR3 bases: TGCGCCAGCAGCCAAGACGGGGGTTTTGCGACAGATACGCAGTATTTT. This encodes CASSQDGGFATDTQYF.

This clone was picked up one time. The chain recombines TRBV5-1 with TRBJ2-5; TRBD2 matches at 8 bases. V shed 2 bases, J shed 1 base, and the junction held 7 bases outside the gene matches. Germline assignment: CDR1 SGHRS and CDR2 YFSETQ. The CDR3 covers 16 residues. CDR3 DNA: TGCGCCAGCAGCTTACTAGCGGTGGGGGTCCAAGAGACCCAGTACTTC. This translates into CASSLLAVGVQETQYF.

In its sample, this clone was seen once. The V gene is TRBV4-1, the J gene TRBJ2-1; D gene uncertain. Germline CDR1 is MGHRA and CDR2 is YSYEKL. V was pared by 9 bases and J by 10 bases, with 19 bases between. This CDR3 has 13 amino acids. The CDR3 protein is CASGNGWVWEQFF. The DNA for the CDR3 is TGCGCCAGTGGTAACGGGTGGGTTTGGGAGCAGTTCTTC.

This clone was counted only a few times. The V call is TRBV6-5, the J call TRBJ2-3; TRBD1 matches 8 bases. CDR3 length: 14 residues. Germline V gene lookup returns CDR1 MNHEY and CDR2 SVGAGI. Trimming at V came to 6 bases and at J to 0 bases, leaving 2 bases not matched to a gene. The CDR3 nucleotides are TGTGCCAGCAGCCGGACAGGGAGCACAGATACGCAGTATTTT. Amino acid sequence: CASSRTGSTDTQYF.

The chain couples TRBV6-5 to TRBJ1-5; 7 positions agree with TRBD1. With 6 bases clipped from V and 8 bases from J, the junction kept 7 bases outside the gene matches. The CDR3 is 13 residues long. Germline loops: CDR1 MNHEY, CDR2 SVGAGI. Here the CDR3 reads CASSHRGFEPQHF. CDR3 DNA: TGTGCCAGCAGCCACAGGGGTTTTGAGCCCCAGCATTTT.

The J gene is TRBJ2-2, the V gene TRBV27; D unresolved. CDR1 and CDR2 from the germline V gene are MNHEY and SMNVEV (reference sequence). CDR3 size: 17 residues. The V end lost 4 bases, the J end lost 0 bases, and 15 bases lay between the germline ends. The CDR3 sequence: CASSSPRVSPNTGELFF. The CDR3 DNA is TGTGCCAGCAGTTCCCCTCGGGTGAGCCCGAACACCGGGGAGCTGTTTTTT.

In its sample, this clone was seen a few times. The chain has TRBV25-1 and TRBJ2-3, with 12 bases fitting TRBD1. Germline-derived CDR1 and CDR2 are MGHDK and SYGVNS. CDR3 length: 17 residues. After removal of 2 bases from V and 5 bases from J, the junction contained 8 bases not matched to a gene. The CDR3 spells CASSEVGTGGFLDTQYF. The CDR3, as DNA: TGTGCCAGCAGTGAAGTTGGGACAGGGGGCTTCCTAGATACGCAGTATTTT.

The chain uses TRBV2 and TRBJ2-2; D is possibly TRBD1 (6 bases). The CDR3 is 16 residues long. CDR1 and CDR2 from the germline V gene are SNHLY and FYNNEI. V was shortened by 6 bases and J by 2 bases, with 16 bases between the two germline ends. In DNA form, the CDR3 reads TGTGCCAGCAGCGATGACAGGAGACTAAACACCGGGGAGCTGTTTTTT. It specifies CASSDDRRLNTGELFF.